Detailed here is one T cell receptor (beta chain). Its antigen is unknown. The germline gives CDR1 LNHDA, CDR2 SQIVND (reference sequence). V was clipped by 5 bases and J by 2 bases, with 16 bases between them. The CDR3 runs 16 residues. PCR was performed using 60 Vbeta and 13 Jbeta primers. Generated by immunoSEQ multiplex PCR, the TCRdb table keeps only in-frame clones and is missing some. The sample has about 110,000 clones; approximately 78% are singletons. This sample is drawn from a study of cytomegalovirus exposure and HLA in healthy donors. Study-wide results and limits: Later work found most CMV-associated TCR beta chains apparently HLA-restricted.

This chain joins TRBV19 and TRBJ1-5; D is perhaps TRBD1 (6 bases). Sequencing used PBMCs. The source of this sequence is a man aged 25 to 40 in good health and CMV-seropositive. The CDR3 DNA is TGTGCCAGTAGTCTAACAGGGAATTCCGGCAATCAGCCCCAGCATTTT. This codes for CASSLTGNSGNQPQHF. Using reference TRBV19 and TRBJ1-5 for the parts outside the CDR3, the full variable domain is DGGITQSPKYLFRKEGQNVTLSCEQNLNHDAMYWYRQDPGQGLRLIYYSQIVNDFQKGDIAEGYSVSREKKESFPLTVTSAQKNPTAFYLCASSLTGNSGNQPQHFGDGTRLSIL.